This T cell receptor (beta chain) was found in a study of identical twins. Overall study findings and caveats: Out-of-frame alpha sequences shared by twins showed excess low generation probability.

This CDR3 has 20 residues. J gave up 7 bases and V 4 bases, and 19 bases lay outside the gene matches. This clonotype has only one observation. Its specificity is unknown. Every sampled donor was Caucasian and healthy. TCRdb fed the 5' RACE reads into MiXCR, producing one record per CDR3 protein. The sample yields more than 1.5 million distinct CDR3 sequences, 25% to 35% seen once. The chain employs TRBV12-3 or TRBV12-4 and TRBJ2-7; 16 nucleotides match TRBD2. Sequenced sample: cord blood. The clonotype originates from a newborn girl in good health. The CDR3 spells CASSSHFGTSGRESYNEQYF. The CDR3 region has the DNA TGTGCCAGCAGTTCTCACTTTGGGACTAGCGGGAGGGAGTCATACAATGAGCAGTACTTC.